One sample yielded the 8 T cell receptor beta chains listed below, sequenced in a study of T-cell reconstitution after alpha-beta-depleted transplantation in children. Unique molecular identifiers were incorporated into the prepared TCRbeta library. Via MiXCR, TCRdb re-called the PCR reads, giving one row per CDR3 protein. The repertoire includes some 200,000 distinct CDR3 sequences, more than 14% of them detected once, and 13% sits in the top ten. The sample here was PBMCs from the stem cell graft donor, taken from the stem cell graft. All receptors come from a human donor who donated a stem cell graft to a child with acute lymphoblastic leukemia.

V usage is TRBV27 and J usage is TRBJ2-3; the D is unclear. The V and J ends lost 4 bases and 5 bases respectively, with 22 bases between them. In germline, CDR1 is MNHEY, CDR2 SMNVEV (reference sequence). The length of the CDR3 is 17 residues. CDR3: CASSSPTQWPSRDTQYF. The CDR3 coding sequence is TGTGCCAGCAGTTCACCCACCCAGTGGCCTTCCAGAGATACGCAGTATTTT.

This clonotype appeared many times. The CDR3 sequence is CASSLGGRGAYEQFF. CDR3 DNA: TGTGCCAGCAGCTTAGGCGGCAGGGGAGCCTATGAGCAGTTCTTC. The chain has TRBV11-2 and TRBJ2-1; possible D gene TRBD1, 6 bases. V was clipped by 1 base and J by 8 bases, with 15 bases between them. The CDR3 is made up of 15 amino acids. Germline values: CDR1 SGHAT, CDR2 FQNNGV.

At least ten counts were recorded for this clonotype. CDR3 nucleotides: TGCAGCGTTTCCCTCACGAGCTCCTACGAGCAGTACTTC. Amino acids: CSVSLTSSYEQYF. The rearrangement links TRBV29-1 to TRBJ2-7; D remains ambiguous. From germline, CDR1 is SQVTM and CDR2 ANQGSEA. Trimming cost V 5 bases and J 0 bases, with 11 bases left between them. The CDR3 is made up of 13 amino acids.

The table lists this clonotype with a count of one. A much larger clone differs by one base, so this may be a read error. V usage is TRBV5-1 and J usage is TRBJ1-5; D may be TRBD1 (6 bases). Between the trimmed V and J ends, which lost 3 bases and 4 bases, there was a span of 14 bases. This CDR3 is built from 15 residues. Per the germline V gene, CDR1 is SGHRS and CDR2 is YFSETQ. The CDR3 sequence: CASSWEGGGNQPQHF. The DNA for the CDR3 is TGCGCCAGCAGCTGGGAAGGGGGAGGAAATCAGCCCCAGCATTTT.

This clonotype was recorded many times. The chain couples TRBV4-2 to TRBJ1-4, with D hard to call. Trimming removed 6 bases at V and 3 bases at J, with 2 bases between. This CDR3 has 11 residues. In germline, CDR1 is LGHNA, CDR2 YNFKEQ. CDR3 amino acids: CASSSNEKLFF. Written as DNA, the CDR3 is TGTGCCAGCAGTTCTAATGAAAAACTGTTTTTT.

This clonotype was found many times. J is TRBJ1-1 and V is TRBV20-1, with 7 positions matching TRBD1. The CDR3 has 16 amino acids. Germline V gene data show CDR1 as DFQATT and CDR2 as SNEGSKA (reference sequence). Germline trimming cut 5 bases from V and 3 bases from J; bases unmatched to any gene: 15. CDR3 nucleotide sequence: TGCAGTGCTGTAGAAACAGGGGCGGGGGGAGACACTGAAGCTTTCTTT. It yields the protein CSAVETGAGGDTEAFF.

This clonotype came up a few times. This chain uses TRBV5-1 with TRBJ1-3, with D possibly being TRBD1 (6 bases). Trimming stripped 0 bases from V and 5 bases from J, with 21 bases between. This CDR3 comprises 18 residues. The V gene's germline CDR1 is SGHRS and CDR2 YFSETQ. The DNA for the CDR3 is TGCGCCAGCAGCTTGGGTTTCGCACCTTCAAGGGGGAGAAACACCATATATTTT. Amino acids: CASSLGFAPSRGRNTIYF.

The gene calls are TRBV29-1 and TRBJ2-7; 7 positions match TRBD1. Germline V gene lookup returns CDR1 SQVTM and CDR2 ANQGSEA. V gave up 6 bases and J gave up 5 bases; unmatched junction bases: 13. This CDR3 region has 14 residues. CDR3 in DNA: TGCAGCGTCAAAGCAGGAGACAGGGCCCACGAGCAGTACTTC. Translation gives CSVKAGDRAHEQYF.